This paragraph covers one TCR beta chain sequence. Its antigen remains unknown. Assay used: immunoSEQ multiplex PCR; TCRdb lists only in-frame clones, some missing. This table holds about 800,000 clones, about 96% found once. As defined, naive CD8 cells were CD45RO-negative and positively selected for CCR7, with terminally differentiated effector memory CD45RA+ cells excluded. Those who donated were healthy HIV-negative adults, with no recent acute infections or vaccinations reported. Caucasian adults residing in Nashville, Tennessee made up all the donors. Germline lookup yields CDR1 MGHDK and CDR2 SYGVNS. The CDR3 has 13 residues. J lost 5 bases, V lost 5 bases, and 2 bases had no gene match. This entry belongs to a study of shared clonotypes between healthy human individuals. Notes on the study in general: Limited genetic and exposure-history diversity came from having few donors. Collection of samples was limited to blood; tissue repertoires likely differ.

The chain couples TRBV25-1 to TRBJ2-5; TRBD2 agrees at 10 bases. This clonotype originated in a man in his thirties or forties in good health. The material sequenced was naive CD8+ T cells sorted from blood. CDR3 nucleotide sequence: TGTGCCAGCAGTTGGGGACTAGCGGAGACCCAGTACTTC. The encoded protein is CASSWGLAETQYF.